Listed below are T cell receptor beta chains from one sample, sequenced in a study of PD-1 blockade in classical Hodgkin lymphoma. Repertoires were generated with immunoSEQ multiplex PCR, while TCRdb's copy carries only in-frame clones and drops some. The sample lists around 13,000 clones; almost 90% were seen once. The sequenced sample was CD4+ T cells from blood, obtained at baseline. The receptors here all came from a human donor with classical Hodgkin lymphoma. The CDR3 runs from the conserved cysteine through the conserved F or W.

v_gene,j_gene,CDR3aa
TRBV29-1,TRBJ2-7,CSVETTGASSYEQYF
TRBV28,TRBJ2-5,CASSLRETQYF
TRBV28,TRBJ1-1,CASSSLTTLNTEAFF
TRBV11-2,TRBJ2-7,CASSSGGQNYEQYF
TRBV12-5,TRBJ1-1,CASGLVGRTRQGGGSTEAFF
TRBV29-1,TRBJ2-1,CSVCLPGRISSYNEQFF
TRBV7-2,TRBJ2-7,CASSLSRGRMNEQYF
TRBV18,TRBJ2-3,CASSPLGAGNTDTQYF
TRBV5-1,TRBJ2-3,CASSRDSSRDTQYF
TRBV7-6,TRBJ2-7,CASSSPDRGTYEQYF
TRBV18,TRBJ2-1,CASSEDVGGSYNEQFF
TRBV7-5,TRBJ1-5,CARSLREQGRPYSNQPQHF
TRBV14,TRBJ2-1,CASSQPPRGVRLAGGMDEQFF
TRBV6-9,TRBJ1-2,CASSFYAGPEYGYTF
TRBV5-1,TRBJ2-7,CASSGSVGPYEQYF
TRBV7-6,TRBJ2-7,CASSLAYSYEQYF
TRBV5-1,TRBJ1-1,CASSLTVRTEAFF
TRBV5-8,TRBJ2-2,CASSLVGSNTGELFF
TRBV19,TRBJ2-1,CASARSRPAGNNEQFF
TRBV5-1,TRBJ1-2,CASTFGPNYGYTF
TRBV18,TRBJ2-5,CASSPTGLETQYF
TRBV13,TRBJ1-1,CASSPRDRGRSTEAFF
TRBV4-1,TRBJ1-3,CASSQDEISGNTIYF
TRBV7-9,TRBJ2-7,CASSLGDVGQYF
TRBV5-6,TRBJ2-5,CASSFGPGLKETQYF
TRBV5-4,TRBJ2-5,CASSTGDPQETQYF
TRBV28,TRBJ1-5,CASREDRDNQPQHF
TRBV29-1,TRBJ1-1,CSVDGRTGGTEAFF
TRBV5-1,TRBJ1-5,CASSLGVDQPQHF
TRBV7-9,TRBJ2-1,CASSLGSTGTSYNEQFF
TRBV10-3,TRBJ1-1,CAIRGEVNTEAFF
TRBV11-3,TRBJ2-1,CASSLRGSNEQFF
TRBV6-1,TRBJ2-3,CASSRAADTQYF
TRBV29-1,TRBJ2-5,CSVEILVWQETQYF
TRBV15,TRBJ2-1,CATSSGLAGQPFF
TRBV7-9,TRBJ2-1,CASSFMPRLTGLSYNEQFF
TRBV5-6,TRBJ1-1,CASSLAGGKMNTEAFF
TRBV5-5,TRBJ1-1,CASSPGAYTEAFF